A single sample gave rise to the 9 T cell receptor beta chains below, sequenced in a study of T-cell reconstitution after alpha-beta-depleted transplantation in children. Unique molecular identifiers were used in preparing the TCRbeta library. A single record per CDR3 protein comes from TCRdb applying MiXCR to the PCR reads. The sample includes 550,000 to 800,000 distinct CDR3 sequences, under 15% seen only once; the top ten take about 0.77%. The sequencing used PBMCs, collected before TCRalphabeta/CD19-depleted stem cell transplant. Receptors originate from a girl aged 2 to 10 with congenital amegakaryocytic thrombocytopenia, due to receive a stem cell transplant.

V gene TRBV6-1 combines with J gene TRBJ2-3, with TRBD2 matching over 7 bases. CDR1 and CDR2 (germline): MNHNS, SASEGT. V lost 6 bases and J lost 5; bases outside the gene matches: 29. The CDR3 runs to 21 residues. CDR3 nucleotides: TGTGCCAGCAGGGAACCGGTCGGCAGGGACGTCGGGGCGGGAGTTGGAGATACGCAGTATTTT. It codes for CASREPVGRDVGAGVGDTQYF.

The V gene is TRBV20-1, the J gene TRBJ1-1; 8 nucleotides agree with TRBD1. The CDR3 spans 18 residues. Germline CDR1 DFQATT, CDR2 SNEGSKA (reference sequence). V trimming: 2 bases; J trimming: 5 bases; junction bases outside the gene matches: 19. In DNA, the CDR3 is TGCAGTGCTAGAAAATACGGATTTACCAGGGGGCGCGAAACTGAAGCTTTCTTT. It translates to CSARKYGFTRGRETEAFF.

There are a few counts of this clonotype. The V and J genes are TRBV20-1 and TRBJ2-5, with 10 bases matching TRBD2. Germline CDR1 and CDR2: DFQATT and SNEGSKA (reference sequence). Trimming at V came to 1 base and at J to 5 bases, leaving 13 bases not matched to a gene. The CDR3 has 17 amino acids. CDR3 sequence (DNA): TGCAGTGCTAGAGGACTAGCGGGTACTTACTTGGAGGAGACCCAGTACTTC. Protein sequence: CSARGLAGTYLEETQYF.

J is TRBJ2-1 and V is TRBV5-1; 7 bases are shared with TRBD1. Trimming took 4 bases from V and 12 from J; bases not matched to a gene: 13. CDR1 and CDR2 (germline): SGHRS, YFSETQ. The CDR3 has 14 residues. The CDR3 reads CASSGVPLGTAQFF. Here the CDR3 DNA reads TGCGCCAGCAGCGGGGTGCCCTTAGGGACAGCGCAGTTCTTC.

Ten or more counts support this clonotype. The rearrangement joins TRBV12-3 or TRBV12-4 to TRBJ1-4; possible D gene TRBD1, 5 bases. Between the trimmed V and J ends, which lost 1 base and 8 bases, there was a span of 17 bases. CDR3 length: 16 amino acids. The CDR3 sequence is CASSLDQGAQREKLFF. The CDR3 bases are TGTGCCAGCAGTTTAGATCAAGGGGCCCAGAGGGAAAAACTGTTTTTT.

This clonotype was detected many times. The chain has TRBV7-8 and TRBJ2-1; maybe TRBD2 (5 bases). This CDR3 has 14 residues. The germline V and J ends were trimmed by 5 bases and 8 bases, with 16 bases remaining between them. Germline CDR1 is SGHVS and CDR2 is FQNEAQ. The CDR3 protein is CASSPTTGIDEQFF. In DNA, the CDR3 is TGTGCCAGCAGCCCAACAACGGGAATCGATGAGCAGTTCTTC.

V is TRBV12-3 or TRBV12-4 and J is TRBJ2-3, with 10 nucleotides matching TRBD2. Losses at the gene ends were 5 bases for V and 10 bases for J; bases not matched to a gene: 9. The CDR3 consists of 14 residues. The CDR3 spells CASSTSDGTSAQYF. As DNA, the CDR3 is TGTGCCAGCAGTACCTCCGATGGGACTAGCGCGCAGTATTTT.

The J gene is TRBJ1-5, the V gene TRBV20-1; no reliable D call. CDR1 and CDR2 from the germline V gene are DFQATT and SNEGSKA (reference sequence). V lost 3 bases, J lost 3 bases, and 9 bases lay in between. The CDR3 is made up of 13 amino acids. The CDR3 loop is CSARASFNQPQHF. The DNA of the CDR3 is TGCAGTGCTAGGGCAAGTTTCAATCAGCCCCAGCATTTT.

This clonotype was seen at least ten times. The rearrangement uses TRBV7-7 and TRBJ2-2; TRBD1 matches 7 bases. The germline V gene encodes CDR1 SSHAT and CDR2 FNYEAQ (reference sequence). The CDR3 covers 19 residues. The trim removed 5 bases at V and 0 bases at J, leaving 15 bases unmatched. In DNA, the CDR3 is TGTGCCAGCAGCGAGACCCTACCAGGGGGAACCACGAACACCGGGGAGCTGTTTTTT. Its protein is CASSETLPGGTTNTGELFF.